One T cell receptor beta chain is described in this entry. The antigen is not known. The PCR made use of 60 Vbeta and 13 Jbeta primers. Sequenced by immunoSEQ multiplex PCR; TCRdb stores in-frame clones only, minus some. The profile shows roughly 100,000 clones, approximately 80% of them singletons. V was clipped by 5 bases and J by 0 bases; unmatched bases: 7. Germline loops: CDR1 MNHEY, CDR2 SMNVEV (reference sequence). This CDR3 contains 17 residues. This entry comes from a study of cytomegalovirus exposure and HLA in healthy donors. Study results and caveats: Within an earlier analysis, most TCR beta V segments proved productive either about 87% or about 30% of the time.

The TCR comes from a man younger than 45 in good health and CMV-seronegative. Sequencing input: PBMCs. The V call is TRBV27, the J call TRBJ1-4, with TRBD1 identical over 9 bases. The CDR3 here is CASSPGQGYATNEKLFF. The DNA for the CDR3 is TGTGCCAGCAGTCCGGGACAGGGCTATGCAACTAATGAAAAACTGTTTTTT. The complete variable domain, with remaining parts taken from reference TRBV27 and TRBJ1-4, reads EAQVTQNPRYLITVTGKKLTVTCSQNMNHEYMSWYRQDPGLGLRQIYYSMNVEVTDKGDVPEGYKVSRKEKRNFPLILESPSPNQTSLYFCASSPGQGYATNEKLFFGSGTQLSVL.